This T cell receptor beta chain was documented in a study of vaccination effects on CD4 cells after COVID-19. Viral peptide pool expansion of antigen-specific CD4+ T cells preceded sequencing in the ViraFEST assay. Having been cultured for 10 days, the cells underwent CD4+ T cell isolation. Subjects were given two BNT162b2 or mRNA-1273 vaccine doses. Absence of prior SARS-CoV-2 infection characterized the vaccine recipients, who showed negative nucleocapsid antibodies. It was with roughly 9.5 IU/ml IL-2 and around 10 ug/ml peptides that around 1.9 million PBMC per well were cultured. IL-2 medium took the place of half the medium on both days 3 and 7. The germline V and J ends were trimmed by 4 bases and 6 bases, with 10 bases remaining between them. Germline V CDR1 and CDR2: MNHNY, SVGAGI (reference sequence). The length of the CDR3 is 14 residues. Turning to this clone: Antigen unknown.

The data were produced by immunoSEQ multiplex PCR, yet TCRdb's version contains in-frame clones alone and is incomplete. The sample yields approximately 31,000 clones, about 70% seen once. The clonotype originates from a human donor who received a COVID-19 vaccine. This chain links TRBV6-6 with TRBJ1-6, with D possibly being TRBD1 (5 bases). The sample was CD4+ T cells from PBMCs cultured with HCoV-229E spike peptides, taken after COVID-19 vaccination. DNA for the CDR3: TGTGCCAGCAGTTGGGACGTTTTTAATTCACCCCTCCACTTT. Translating gives CASSWDVFNSPLHF.